These 26 T cell receptor beta chains share one sample of origin, sequenced in a study of blood T cell repertoires in COVID-19. Assay used: immunoSEQ multiplex PCR; TCRdb lists only in-frame clones, some missing. The table includes about 69,000 clones, approximately 86% detected once. Sequencing used peripheral blood. These receptors originate from a man between 40 and 49 years old with COVID-19, enrolled during active disease.

V and J are TRBV5-5 and TRBJ2-5; tentatively, D is TRBD1 (6 bases). From germline, CDR1 is SGHKS and CDR2 YYEKEE (reference sequence). V shed 3 bases and J shed 4 bases, with 7 bases lying between them. The CDR3 runs 12 residues. Here the CDR3 reads CASSSDRETQYF. CDR3 sequence (DNA): TGTGCCAGCAGCTCGGACAGAGAGACCCAGTACTTC.

This chain links TRBV6-5 with TRBJ1-2, with D possibly TRBD1 on 5 matching bases. The germline V and J ends were trimmed by 6 bases and 8 bases, with 22 bases remaining between them. The CDR3 consists of 15 residues. Germline values: CDR1 MNHEY, CDR2 SVGAGI. The CDR3 protein is CASSPARANSEGYTF. CDR3 in DNA: TGTGCCAGCAGCCCGGCCAGGGCTAATTCGGAAGGCTACACCTTC.

The chain carries TRBV7-9 and TRBJ2-7; D is unresolved. There are 11 residues in the CDR3. Germline values: CDR1 SEHNR, CDR2 FQNEAQ (reference sequence). V lost 6 bases and J 4 bases, leaving 7 bases between the germline ends. This CDR3 reads CASSREYEQYF. As DNA, the CDR3 is TGTGCCAGCAGTCGCGAATACGAGCAGTACTTC.

The chain recombines TRBV6-1 with TRBJ1-1; TRBD1 matches 9 bases. This CDR3 region has 16 residues. With V trimmed by 0 bases and J by 0 bases, 2 bases remained unmatched. The V gene's germline CDR1 is MNHNS and CDR2 SASEGT. In DNA, the CDR3 is TGTGCCAGCAGTGAAGCCTGGACAGGGGTGAACACTGAAGCTTTCTTT. Translating gives CASSEAWTGVNTEAFF.

The V and J genes are TRBV5-1 and TRBJ1-4; D ambiguous. Deletions cut 5 bases from V and 0 bases from J, with 8 bases between. The CDR3 is made up of 14 amino acids. Germline V gene data show CDR1 as SGHRS and CDR2 as YFSETQ. The CDR3 region has the DNA TGCGCCAGCAGAACTCAGGCAACTAATGAAAAACTGTTTTTT. Translation: CASRTQATNEKLFF.

The rearrangement links TRBV30 to TRBJ1-5, with D hard to call. V was clipped by 0 bases and J by 7 bases, with 7 bases between them. The length of the CDR3 is 12 residues. The germline CDR1 and CDR2 sequences are GTSNPN and SVGIG (reference sequence). Written as DNA, the CDR3 is TGTGCCTGGAGTGTAATGGCCCAGCCCCAGCATTTT. This gives the protein CAWSVMAQPQHF.

The chain links TRBV10-1 to TRBJ2-7; D is perhaps TRBD2 (5 bases). The CDR3 consists of 14 residues. V was pared by 0 bases and J by 7 bases, with 13 bases between. CDR1 WNHNN and CDR2 SYGVQD come from the germline V gene (reference sequence). CDR3 in amino acids: CASSESGRRGEQYF. DNA of the CDR3: TGCGCCAGCAGTGAGTCGGGCCGCCGGGGAGAGCAGTACTTC.

The chain combines TRBV6-1 with TRBJ1-2; tentatively, D is TRBD1 (5 bases). The V end was cut by 1 base, the J end by 4 bases, with 16 bases between. This CDR3 is 16 amino acids long. CDR1 and CDR2 (germline): MNHNS, SASEGT. This CDR3 reads CASSEVIGQGSYGYTF. The CDR3 DNA is TGTGCCAGCAGTGAAGTCATCGGGCAGGGAAGCTATGGCTACACCTTC.

This chain connects TRBV5-1 to TRBJ2-7; D possibly corresponds to TRBD1 (6 bases). V lost 3 bases and J 5 bases, leaving 18 bases between the germline ends. CDR1 and CDR2 (germline): SGHRS, YFSETQ. This CDR3 has 15 amino acids. The chain's CDR3 is CASSSGTDTGHEQYF. The CDR3 DNA reads as TGCGCCAGCAGCTCTGGGACCGACACAGGGCACGAGCAGTACTTC.

The V and J genes are TRBV5-1 and TRBJ2-1; 9 bases are a match to TRBD1. This CDR3 comprises 13 residues. Germline V gene lookup returns CDR1 SGHRS and CDR2 YFSETQ. V shed 4 bases and J 8 bases; nucleotides not matched to a gene: 4. The CDR3 sequence is CASSSRDRDEQFF. DNA for the CDR3: TGCGCCAGCAGCAGCCGGGACAGGGATGAGCAGTTCTTC.

The rearrangement joins TRBV27 to TRBJ1-3; D is ambiguous. Germline CDR1 is MNHEY and CDR2 is SMNVEV (reference sequence). The CDR3 has 14 amino acids. V was clipped by 5 bases and J by 0 bases, with 8 bases between them. The CDR3 bases are TGTGCCAGCAGTCACAGACCCTCTGGAAACACCATATATTTT. Translation gives CASSHRPSGNTIYF.

This chain uses TRBV7-2 with TRBJ1-1, with TRBD1 as a possible D gene (5 bases). Trimming shortened V by 2 bases and J by 1 base, and 8 bases separated the two germline ends. The CDR3 loop spans 14 amino acids. Per germline, CDR1 SGHTA and CDR2 FQGNSA. CDR3 loop: CASSLRGTNTEAFF. CDR3 DNA: TGTGCCAGCAGCTTACGGGGGACGAACACTGAAGCTTTCTTT.

The count of this clone is one. The V call is TRBV3-1 (or the pseudogene TRBV3-2), the J call TRBJ2-3; 9 nucleotides align to TRBD2. V trimming: 4 bases; J trimming: 3 bases; junction bases outside the gene matches: 8. CDR3 size: 16 residues. Germline V CDR1 and CDR2: LGHDT, YNNKEL (reference sequence). The CDR3 loop is CASSLVRLAGTDTQYF. CDR3 DNA: TGTGCCAGCAGCCTAGTCCGGCTAGCGGGGACAGATACGCAGTATTTT.

This chain links TRBV5-1 with TRBJ1-6, with 8 bases aligning to TRBD1. Germline V gene data show CDR1 as SGHRS and CDR2 as YFSETQ. V shed 4 bases and J 13 bases; nucleotides not matched to a gene: 13. This CDR3 is 15 amino acids long. The CDR3 loop reads CASSPRTGPTTPLHF. The CDR3 DNA follows: TGCGCCAGCAGCCCCAGGACAGGGCCCACCACCCCCCTCCACTTT.

V is TRBV21-1 and J is TRBJ2-1; TRBD1 reflects the table's D call only, with no check against the DNA. TRBV21-1 is reported as a pseudogene. This CDR3 spans 15 amino acids. CDR3 sequence reads: CASSARQGDPNEQFF. Written as DNA, the CDR3 is TGTGCCAGCAGCGCCCGACAGGGGGATCCGAATGAGCAGTTCTTC.

J is TRBJ2-4 and V is TRBV19, with 7 bases lining up with TRBD1. The CDR3 extends over 15 amino acids. Germline CDR1 LNHDA, CDR2 SQIVND (reference sequence). Trimming took 6 bases from V and 8 from J; bases not matched to a gene: 13. The CDR3 reads CASRKRQGFEHIQYF. In nucleotides, the CDR3 is TGTGCCAGTAGAAAAAGACAGGGTTTTGAGCACATTCAGTACTTC.

The V and J genes are TRBV6-5 and TRBJ1-3; 7 bases map to TRBD1. The CDR3 is 15 residues long. Germline V gene sequence: CDR1 MNHEY, CDR2 SVGAGI. V dropped 7 bases and J dropped 4; count of bases not matched to a gene: 10. The CDR3 nucleotides are TGTGCCAGCACCCCCGACAGGGCCTCAGGAAACACCATATATTTT. Its protein product is CASTPDRASGNTIYF.

The chain carries TRBV5-6 and TRBJ1-5; 8 bases line up with TRBD1. CDR3 length: 18 residues. The junction had 11 bases not matched to a gene; V was cut back by 3 bases and J by 0 bases. Germline lookup yields CDR1 SGHDT and CDR2 YYEEEE. The CDR3 loop is CASSSLGTGDYSNQPQHF. In DNA, the CDR3 is TGTGCCAGCAGCTCGCTGGGGACAGGAGATTATAGCAATCAGCCCCAGCATTTT.

The genes are TRBV10-1 and TRBJ2-3; TRBD2 matches at 8 bases. From germline, CDR1 is WNHNN and CDR2 SYGVQD (reference sequence). V shed 8 bases and J 4 bases; nucleotides not matched to a gene: 11. This CDR3 is 15 amino acids long. Here the CDR3 reads CASCGAGGRADTQYF. CDR3 DNA sequence: TGCGCCAGCTGTGGGGCGGGGGGCCGGGCAGATACGCAGTATTTT.

The chain is built from TRBV10-1 and TRBJ2-2, with D perhaps matching TRBD2 (5 bases). V dropped 2 bases and J dropped 8 bases, with 12 bases sitting between them. The CDR3 contains 14 residues. Germline CDR1 and CDR2: WNHNN and SYGVQD (reference sequence). Here the CDR3 reads CASSEILAGGELFF. The DNA for the CDR3 is TGCGCCAGCAGTGAGATTCTAGCTGGTGGGGAGCTGTTTTTT.

The gene calls are TRBV5-4 and TRBJ2-3; weak D call: TRBD2 (7 bases). CDR1 and CDR2 (germline): SGHNT, YYREEE (reference sequence). The CDR3 has 15 residues. V was clipped by 4 bases and J by 0 bases, with 12 bases between them. The CDR3 protein is CASSLRGGSTDTQYF. The CDR3 region has the DNA TGTGCCAGCAGCCTGAGGGGGGGGAGCACAGATACGCAGTATTTT.

In its sample, this clone was seen once. This chain uses TRBV4-1 with TRBJ2-5; D ambiguous. CDR3 length equals 14 residues. V gave up 4 bases and J gave up 5 bases, with 14 bases separating them. Germline lookup yields CDR1 MGHRA and CDR2 YSYEKL. The DNA of the CDR3 is TGCGCCAGCAGCCCCCCCAACCGGGTTGAGACCCAGTACTTC. Translated, it gives CASSPPNRVETQYF.

This chain links TRBV18 with TRBJ2-7; D may be TRBD1 (6 bases). V was clipped by 4 bases and J by 4 bases, with 11 bases between them. There are 13 residues in the CDR3. From germline, CDR1 is KGHSH and CDR2 LQKENI. The CDR3 nucleotides read TGTGCCAGCTCACGGACAGCTAGTTACGAGCAGTACTTC. It specifies CASSRTASYEQYF. The whole variable domain, remainder taken from reference TRBV18 and TRBJ2-7, is NAGVMQNPRHLVRRRGQEARLRCSPMKGHSHVYWYRQLPEEGLKFMVYLQKENIIDESGMPKERFSAEFPKEGPSILRIQQVVRGDSAAYFCASSRTASYEQYFGPGTRLTVT.

The rearrangement joins TRBV6-1 to TRBJ2-1, with D unresolved. Germline loops: CDR1 MNHNS, CDR2 SASEGT. The CDR3 is 15 amino acids. The V end was cut by 3 bases, the J end by 3 bases, with 12 bases between. The CDR3 bases are TGTGCCAGCAGTGACCTCCCGGGTTTCTACAATGAGCAGTTCTTC. Translated: CASSDLPGFYNEQFF.

V is TRBV5-1 and J is TRBJ1-1; D gene uncertain. V dropped 5 bases and J dropped 5 bases, with 13 bases sitting between them. Germline CDR1 and CDR2: SGHRS and YFSETQ. CDR3 length: 13 residues. In nucleotides, the CDR3 is TGCGCCAGCAGTGAGGGAGAGGGAACTGAAGCTTTCTTT. Its translation: CASSEGEGTEAFF.

This rearrangement joins TRBV4-1 to TRBJ1-2, with D possibly being TRBD1 (5 bases). This CDR3 region has 16 residues. The V gene's germline CDR1 is MGHRA and CDR2 YSYEKL. V was clipped by 2 bases and J by 8 bases, with 21 bases between them. CDR3 in amino acids: CASSQPTAGQGRGYTF. The CDR3 bases are TGCGCCAGCAGCCAACCAACCGCCGGGCAGGGAAGAGGCTACACCTTC.